The next 29 T cell receptor beta chains were all read from a single sample in a study of T cells in Graves' hyperthyroidism and ophthalmopathy. Amplification of TCR beta CDR3 regions used RNA as the template. RT-PCR in the first round (using the HTBI primer set) targeted the TCR CDR3. MiXCR, applied by TCRdb to the multiplex PCR reads, yields one record per CDR3 protein. The profile shows about 200,000 distinct CDR3 sequences, around 19% of them singletons. Material for sequencing was blood. The receptors shown here come from a man aged 40-49 years with Graves' hyperthyroidism.

This clonotype occurred many times. The V call is TRBV7-9, the J call TRBJ1-1; D unclear. Between the trimmed V and J ends, which lost 5 bases and 1 base, there was a span of 14 bases. Germline loops: CDR1 SEHNR, CDR2 FQNEAQ (reference sequence). The CDR3 loop spans 15 amino acids. Here the CDR3 DNA reads TGTGCCAGCAGCACCATGGCCGGAGGGAACACTGAAGCTTTCTTT. It translates to CASSTMAGGNTEAFF.

This clonotype was counted ten times or more. The J gene is TRBJ2-1, the V gene TRBV7-3; the D gene is possibly TRBD1 (7 bases). CDR3 size: 17 residues. Trimming left V 1 base short and J 0 bases short, with 13 bases between. CDR1 is SGHTA and CDR2 is FQGTGA in the germline V gene. The CDR3 loop is CASSLSAGGTSYNEQFF. The CDR3 bases are TGTGCCAGCAGCTTAAGTGCAGGGGGGACCTCCTACAATGAGCAGTTCTTC.

This clonotype has a count of ten or more. V usage is TRBV30 and J usage is TRBJ1-5; possible D gene TRBD1, 5 bases. Germline V CDR1 and CDR2: GTSNPN, SVGIG (reference sequence). The length of the CDR3 is 16 residues. The V end lost 1 base, the J end lost 5 bases, and 18 bases lay between the germline ends. The CDR3 reads CAWSERGLQYHQPQHF. DNA for the CDR3: TGTGCCTGGAGTGAGCGGGGACTGCAATACCATCAGCCCCAGCATTTT.

This clonotype was detected many times. This chain connects TRBV30 to TRBJ2-1, with D unresolved. Trimming stripped 3 bases from V and 4 bases from J, with 4 bases between. The CDR3 is made up of 11 amino acids. Germline V gene data show CDR1 as GTSNPN and CDR2 as SVGIG (reference sequence). As DNA, the CDR3 is TGTGCCTGGAGCGTGTACAATGAGCAGTTCTTC. The encoded protein is CAWSVYNEQFF.

At least ten counts were recorded for this clonotype. J is TRBJ2-7 and V is TRBV6-1; possibly TRBD1 for D (6 bases). The CDR3 runs to 13 residues. Trimming left V 8 bases short and J 2 bases short, with 13 bases between. Per germline, CDR1 MNHNS and CDR2 SASEGT. The CDR3 is CASAQGFPYEQYF. CDR3 in DNA: TGTGCCAGCGCTCAGGGGTTCCCCTACGAGCAGTACTTC.

This clonotype was recorded many times. The chain links TRBV28 to TRBJ1-6; D might be TRBD1 (5 bases). The CDR3 has 17 amino acids. CDR1 MDHEN and CDR2 SYDVKM come from the germline V gene. V was shortened by 4 bases and J by 4 bases, with 17 bases between the two germline ends. The CDR3 DNA reads TGTGCCAGCAGTTCCGGGACGCCGGTGGGATATAATTCACCCCTCCACTTT. It is translated as CASSSGTPVGYNSPLHF.

The sample holds many counts of this clonotype. The rearrangement links TRBV27 to TRBJ1-1; 8 bases match TRBD1. V was pared by 3 bases and J by 7 bases, with 4 bases of the junction left unmatched. CDR1 and CDR2 from the germline V gene are MNHEY and SMNVEV (reference sequence). The CDR3 spans 13 residues. CDR3 in amino acids: CASSFAGGFEAFF. CDR3 in DNA: TGTGCCAGCAGTTTTGCAGGGGGCTTTGAAGCTTTCTTT.

The J gene is TRBJ1-6, the V gene TRBV7-8; D perhaps matches TRBD1 (5 bases). CDR1 is SGHVS, CDR2 FQNEAQ, per germline. The CDR3 is 16 amino acids. Between the trimmed V and J ends, which lost 1 base and 6 bases, there was a span of 13 bases. CDR3 loop: CASSLVGGPGNSPLHF. The CDR3 DNA reads as TGTGCCAGCAGCTTAGTTGGGGGTCCTGGTAATTCACCCCTCCACTTT.

This clonotype was detected only a few times. The V gene is TRBV5-4, the J gene TRBJ2-1; 8 positions match TRBD1. Losses at the gene ends were 1 base for V and 0 bases for J; bases not matched to a gene: 0. CDR3 length: 15 amino acids. Germline assignment: CDR1 SGHNT and CDR2 YYREEE (reference sequence). Here the CDR3 DNA reads TGTGCCAGCAGCTTGACAGGGGGCTCCTACAATGAGCAGTTCTTC. Protein product: CASSLTGGSYNEQFF.

The chain is built from TRBV10-2 and TRBJ2-1; 10 bases align to TRBD2. The CDR3 is 15 amino acids. Germline assignment: CDR1 WSHSY and CDR2 SAAADI. J lost 9 bases, V lost 4 bases, and 9 bases had no gene match. CDR3 in amino acids: CASSVAGGPIGEQFF. As DNA, the CDR3 is TGCGCCAGCAGTGTAGCGGGGGGACCTATAGGTGAGCAGTTCTTC.

V is TRBV5-1 and J is TRBJ2-5, with 7 bases matching TRBD1. CDR3 size: 14 residues. V shed 4 bases and J 1 base; nucleotides not matched to a gene: 4. Germline V CDR1 and CDR2: SGHRS, YFSETQ. The CDR3 spells CASSIGQAQETQYF. CDR3 nucleotide sequence: TGCGCCAGCAGCATTGGACAGGCCCAAGAGACCCAGTACTTC.

Remarks on this clonotype: Possible read error: a much larger clone is one base away. The chain recombines TRBV10-3 with TRBJ1-5; no definite D call. CDR1 ENHRY and CDR2 SYGVKD come from the germline V gene. This CDR3 has 12 residues. This CDR3 is CAVGPSNQPRHF. The CDR3 DNA reads as TGTGCCGTCGGGCCTTCTAATCAGCCCCGGCATTTT.

This clonotype has a handful of counts. The chain couples TRBV15 to TRBJ2-5, with D perhaps TRBD2 (6 bases). There are 14 residues in the CDR3. Germline values: CDR1 LNHNV, CDR2 YYDKDF (reference sequence). Trimming cost V 0 bases and J 7 bases, with 12 bases left between them. The CDR3 here is CATSRDVQGGTQYF. The CDR3 bases are TGTGCCACCAGCAGAGATGTGCAGGGAGGGACCCAGTACTTC.

This clonotype came up many times. The chain couples TRBV20-1 to TRBJ2-1; a weak D match, TRBD2 (7 bases). V was cut by 0 bases and J by 9 bases, with 18 bases left in between. The CDR3 totals 15 residues. Per the germline V gene, CDR1 is DFQATT and CDR2 is SNEGSKA (reference sequence). The CDR3 is CSARDWGGWGGEQFF. The CDR3 DNA is TGCAGTGCTAGAGATTGGGGGGGCTGGGGAGGTGAGCAGTTCTTC.

Note on this clonotype: Germline is not matched at one junction end, which may reflect a read error. This rearrangement joins TRBV6-9 to TRBJ1-1; D gene ambiguous. The CDR3 length is 13 residues. Germline CDR1 and CDR2: MNHGY and SVAAGI. CDR3 bases: TGTGCCAGCAGTTATTGGGTGAACACTGAAGCTTTTTTT. Protein: CASSYWVNTEAFF.

The chain has TRBV7-2 and TRBJ2-2, with no clear D. Trimming stripped 5 bases from V and 0 bases from J, with 16 bases between. Germline V gives CDR1 SGHTA, CDR2 FQGNSA. CDR3 length: 17 residues. CDR3 DNA sequence: TGTGCCAGCAGCCCCCAGCGAATCGGAACGAACACCGGGGAGCTGTTTTTT. Amino acid sequence: CASSPQRIGTNTGELFF.

The chain links TRBV28 to TRBJ2-2, with D possibly being TRBD1 or TRBD2 (5 bases each). CDR1 is MDHEN and CDR2 is SYDVKM in the germline V gene. V lost 3 bases and J lost 3, with 14 bases in between. The CDR3 has 16 amino acids. Here the CDR3 reads CASSFVGTRDTGELFF. The CDR3 nucleotides read TGTGCCAGCAGTTTTGTTGGGACGCGTGACACCGGGGAGCTGTTTTTT.

The rearrangement uses TRBV3-1 and TRBJ1-5; D remains ambiguous. The V and J ends lost 2 bases and 7 bases respectively, with 9 bases between them. Germline CDR1 and CDR2: LGHDT and YNNKEL (reference sequence). This CDR3 has 13 residues. The CDR3 loop is CASSQLPWQPQHF. CDR3 bases: TGTGCCAGCAGCCAATTGCCCTGGCAGCCCCAGCATTTT.

Ten or more counts support this clonotype. The V call is TRBV28, the J call TRBJ2-5, with 12 bases identical to TRBD2. The germline V gene has CDR1 MDHEN and CDR2 SYDVKM. CDR3 length equals 15 residues. V gave up 5 bases and J gave up 5 bases; unmatched junction bases: 6. CDR3 sequence: CASSTRLAGVETQYF. The DNA for the CDR3 is TGTGCCAGCAGTACCAGACTAGCGGGGGTGGAGACCCAGTACTTC.

This clonotype was seen repeatedly, ten times or more. The chain employs TRBV29-1 and TRBJ1-4, with D tentatively TRBD1 (5 bases). Trimming removed 4 bases at V and 8 bases at J, with 14 bases between. CDR3 length equals 13 residues. Germline V lookup: CDR1 SQVTM, CDR2 ANQGSEA. CDR3 nucleotides: TGCAGCGTTGTGGGGCCGATCGGGGAAAAACTGTTTTTT. Amino acid sequence: CSVVGPIGEKLFF.

Many counts were recorded for this clonotype. CDR3 protein: CASSLDGMNTEAFF. The CDR3 DNA follows: TGCGCCAGCAGCCTGGACGGCATGAACACTGAAGCTTTCTTT. The chain has TRBV5-1 and TRBJ1-1; D is unclear. Per germline, CDR1 SGHRS and CDR2 YFSETQ. V lost 4 bases and J lost 0, with 10 bases in between. The CDR3 runs 14 residues.

In its sample, this clonotype was seen many times. J is TRBJ2-3 and V is TRBV2, with a possible D match to TRBD2 (5 bases). Germline V lookup: CDR1 SNHLY, CDR2 FYNNEI. The V end was cut by 7 bases, the J end by 4 bases, with 9 bases between. The CDR3 sequence is 12 residues long. In DNA form, the CDR3 reads TGTGCCAGCACCGCGGGCTCAGATACGCAGTATTTT. Amino acids: CASTAGSDTQYF.

This clonotype has more than one count but fewer than ten. The chain couples TRBV28 to TRBJ2-1, with D possibly matching TRBD2 (6 bases). Germline V CDR1 and CDR2: MDHEN, SYDVKM. CDR3 length: 14 residues. V lost 5 bases to trimming and J lost 6 bases, with 14 bases between them. CDR3 loop: CASSLAGPLNEQFF. Written as DNA, the CDR3 is TGTGCCAGCAGTCTCGCGGGACCGCTCAATGAGCAGTTCTTC.

The table lists this clonotype with many counts. The chain combines TRBV4-2 with TRBJ2-2; D remains ambiguous. V was trimmed by 3 bases and J by 7 bases, leaving 9 bases between them. The CDR3 is 13 residues long. Germline assignment: CDR1 LGHNA and CDR2 YNFKEQ. The CDR3 nucleotides are TGTGCCAGCAGCCAGGGATCAGGCGGGGAGCTGTTTTTT. Protein product: CASSQGSGGELFF.

This clonotype was observed a handful of times. The gene calls are TRBV20-1 and TRBJ1-6; the match to TRBD1 covers 7 bases. V lost 4 bases and J lost 4; bases outside the gene matches: 7. Per germline, CDR1 DFQATT and CDR2 SNEGSKA (reference sequence). This CDR3 comprises 15 residues. The CDR3 region has the DNA TGCAGTGCTATCTCCGGGACAGAGTATAATTCACCCCTCCACTTT. This gives the protein CSAISGTEYNSPLHF.

This clonotype was recorded many times. This chain's CDR3 is CASTRGHPNTEAFF. The CDR3 coding sequence is TGTGCCAGCACCAGAGGACACCCCAACACTGAAGCTTTCTTT. The genes are TRBV12-3 or TRBV12-4 and TRBJ1-1; D might be TRBD1 (5 bases). V lost 7 bases and J 2 bases, leaving 14 bases between the germline ends. This CDR3 has 14 amino acids.

This clonotype was detected many times. V usage is TRBV5-1 and J usage is TRBJ2-3, with D perhaps TRBD1 or TRBD2 (6 bases each). Trimming took 9 bases from V and 2 from J, leaving 13 bases between them. This CDR3 has 13 amino acids. Germline assignment: CDR1 SGHRS and CDR2 YFSETQ. CDR3 DNA sequence: TGCGCCACGGCCTCGGGGGCCACAGATACGCAGTATTTT. Residues: CATASGATDTQYF.

The sample holds many counts of this clonotype. The chain carries TRBV7-8 and TRBJ2-5; TRBD2 aligns across 9 bases. The CDR3 runs 16 residues. Unmatched junction bases numbered 9, after V lost 5 bases and J lost 2 bases. Germline V lookup: CDR1 SGHVS, CDR2 FQNEAQ. Here the CDR3 DNA reads TGTGCCAGCAGCCCGGGCCGGGCGGGGGGGCAAGAGACCCAGTACTTC. It is translated as CASSPGRAGGQETQYF.

This clonotype is judged medium-sized (0.01 to 0.1%). The V gene is TRBV3-1, the J gene TRBJ2-3; 8 nucleotides align to TRBD1. The CDR3 runs to 15 residues. Germline trimming cut 4 bases from V and 4 bases from J; bases unmatched to any gene: 7. Germline V gives CDR1 LGHDT, CDR2 YNNKEL (reference sequence). CDR3 DNA: TGTGCCAGCAGCCCGACAGGGGTCTCCTCAGATACGCAGTATTTT. This encodes CASSPTGVSSDTQYF.